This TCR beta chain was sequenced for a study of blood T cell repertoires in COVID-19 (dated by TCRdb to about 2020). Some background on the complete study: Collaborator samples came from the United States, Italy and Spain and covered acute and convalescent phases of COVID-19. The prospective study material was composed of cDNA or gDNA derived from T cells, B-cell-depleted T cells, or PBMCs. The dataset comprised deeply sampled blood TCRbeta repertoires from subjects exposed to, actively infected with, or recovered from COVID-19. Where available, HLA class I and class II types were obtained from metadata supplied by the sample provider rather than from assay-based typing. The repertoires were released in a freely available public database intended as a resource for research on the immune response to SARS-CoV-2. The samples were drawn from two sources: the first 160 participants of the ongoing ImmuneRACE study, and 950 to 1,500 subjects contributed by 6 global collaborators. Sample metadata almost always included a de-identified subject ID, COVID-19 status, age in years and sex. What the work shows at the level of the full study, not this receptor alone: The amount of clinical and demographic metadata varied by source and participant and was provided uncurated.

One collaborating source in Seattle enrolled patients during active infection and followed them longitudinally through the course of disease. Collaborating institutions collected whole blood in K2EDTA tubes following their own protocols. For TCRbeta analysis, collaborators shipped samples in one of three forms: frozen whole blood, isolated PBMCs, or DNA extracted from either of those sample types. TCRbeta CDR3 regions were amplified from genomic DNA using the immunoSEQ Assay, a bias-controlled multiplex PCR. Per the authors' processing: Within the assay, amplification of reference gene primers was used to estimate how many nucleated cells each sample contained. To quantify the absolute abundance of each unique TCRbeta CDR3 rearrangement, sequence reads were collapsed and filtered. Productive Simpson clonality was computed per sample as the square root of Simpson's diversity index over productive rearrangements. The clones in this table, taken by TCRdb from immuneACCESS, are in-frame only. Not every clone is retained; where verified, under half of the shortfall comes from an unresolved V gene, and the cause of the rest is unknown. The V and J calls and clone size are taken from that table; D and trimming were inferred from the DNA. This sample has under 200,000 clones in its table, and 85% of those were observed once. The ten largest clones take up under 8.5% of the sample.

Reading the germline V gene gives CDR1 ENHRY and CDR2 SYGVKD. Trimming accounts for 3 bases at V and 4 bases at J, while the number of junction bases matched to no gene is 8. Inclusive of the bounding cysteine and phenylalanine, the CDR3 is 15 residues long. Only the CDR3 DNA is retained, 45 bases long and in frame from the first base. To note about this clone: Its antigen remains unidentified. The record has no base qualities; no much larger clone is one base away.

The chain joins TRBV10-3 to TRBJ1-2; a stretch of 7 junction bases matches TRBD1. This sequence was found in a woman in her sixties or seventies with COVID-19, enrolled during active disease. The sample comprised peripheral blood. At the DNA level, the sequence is TGTGCCATCAGTGAAGGGACAGCTATTTCCTATGGCTACACCTTC. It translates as CAISEGTAISYGYTF.